The 16 T cell receptor beta chains below were found in one sample sequenced in a study of response to subunit inactivated influenza vaccine. TCRdb itself ran the RT-PCR reads through MiXCR, one entry per CDR3 protein. The sample comprises 500,000 to 550,000 distinct CDR3 sequences, roughly a quarter of which are singletons, and 2.8% rests with the top ten. The data also belong to a second study, concerning T cells expressing NK-cell markers. That source adds: Libraries used 5'RACE template switching adding universal primer site and UMIs.

The source material was CD4+ T cells sorted from PBMCs, sampled roughly 12 days after vaccination. All receptors come from a middle-aged man who received an inactivated influenza vaccine.

The sample holds a few counts of this clonotype. The J gene is TRBJ2-5, the V gene TRBV5-5; no clear D gene. Looked up from germline, CDR1 is SGHKS and CDR2 is YYEKEE (reference sequence). The CDR3 contains 12 residues. Trimming left V 2 bases short and J 9 bases short, with 11 bases between. This chain's CDR3 is CASSFGMSAQYF. In DNA form, the CDR3 reads TGTGCCAGCAGCTTTGGGATGTCGGCCCAGTACTTC.

This clonotype was detected a few times. This sequence joins TRBV7-2 and TRBJ2-7; D may match TRBD1 or TRBD2 (5 bases each). V was trimmed by 4 bases and J by 2 bases, leaving 12 bases between them. Germline V gene sequence: CDR1 SGHTA, CDR2 FQGNSA. The CDR3 has 14 residues. The DNA for the CDR3 is TGTGCCAGCAGCTCGGGACCAGCACCCTACGAGCAGTACTTC. Its protein product is CASSSGPAPYEQYF.

The V gene is TRBV2, the J gene TRBJ2-3; D perhaps matches TRBD2 (6 bases). Per germline, CDR1 SNHLY and CDR2 FYNNEI. This CDR3 region has 15 residues. Trimming removed 8 bases from V and 4 bases from J, with 19 bases in between. The CDR3 protein is CASVWGRGGSDTQYF. DNA for the CDR3: TGTGCCAGCGTCTGGGGTAGGGGAGGTTCAGATACGCAGTATTTT. Full variable domain (missing parts from reference TRBV2 and TRBJ2-3): EPEVTQTPSHQVTQMGQEVILRCVPISNHLYFYWYRQILGQKVEFLVSFYNNEISEKSEIFDDQFSVERPDGSNFTLKIRSTKLEDSAMYFCASVWGRGGSDTQYFGPGTRLTVL.

Of note for this clonotype: An end of the junction differs from the germline gene, which may be a read error. The chain employs TRBV3-1 and TRBJ1-4; maybe TRBD1 (5 bases). The CDR3 is 15 amino acids. The germline gives CDR1 LGHDT, CDR2 YNNKEL (reference sequence). The CDR3 loop reads CASSQGGGTYEKLFF. As DNA, the CDR3 is TGTGCCAGCAGCCAAGGGGGGGGAACTTATGAAAAACTGTTTTTT.

J is TRBJ1-2 and V is TRBV9; D not resolved. There are 13 residues in the CDR3. The germline V and J ends were trimmed by 0 bases and 4 bases, with 7 bases remaining between them. CDR1 and CDR2 (germline): SGDLS, YYNGEE. In DNA, the CDR3 is TGTGCCAGCAGCGTAGATACAGCCTATGGCTACACCTTC. It specifies CASSVDTAYGYTF.

With regard to this clonotype: At one end, the junction sequence differs from germline, possibly due to a read error. The V call is TRBV10-3, the J call TRBJ2-2; D unresolved. Germline V CDR1 and CDR2: ENHRY, SYGVKD. This CDR3 has 15 residues. The CDR3 spells CASSERWATTGELFF. The CDR3 nucleotides are TGTGCCAGCAGTGAGCGTTGGGCCACCACCGGGGAGCTGTTTTTT.

The gene calls are TRBV12-3 or TRBV12-4 and TRBJ1-4, with no clear D. V lost 4 bases and J 5 bases, leaving 11 bases between the germline ends. This CDR3 has 14 amino acids. CDR3 residues: CASSSPVENEKLFF. CDR3 coding DNA: TGTGCCAGCAGTTCCCCGGTGGAAAATGAAAAACTGTTTTTT.

This clonotype has more than one count but fewer than ten. This chain connects TRBV4-2 to TRBJ1-1; a possible D gene is TRBD1 (6 bases). Trimming left V 0 bases short and J 10 bases short, with 12 bases between. The CDR3 is made up of 13 amino acids. Germline CDR1 is LGHNA and CDR2 is YNFKEQ. Written as DNA, the CDR3 is TGTGCCAGCAGCCAAGAATACAGGGAAGGAGCTTTCTTT. Translation: CASSQEYREGAFF.

In its sample, this clonotype was seen a few times. The chain links TRBV5-1 to TRBJ1-2, with 9 bases fitting TRBD1. CDR1 SGHRS and CDR2 YFSETQ come from the germline V gene. J lost 1 base, V lost 4 bases, and 5 bases had no gene match. The CDR3 length is 15 residues. The CDR3 nucleotides read TGCGCCAGCAGCCCACGGACAGGGGTTAACTATGGCTACACCTTC. It specifies CASSPRTGVNYGYTF.

This clonotype was recorded a few times. V usage is TRBV20-1 and J usage is TRBJ2-1; D may be TRBD1 (6 bases). Germline loops: CDR1 DFQATT, CDR2 SNEGSKA (reference sequence). The CDR3 is 13 residues long. The germline V and J ends were trimmed by 4 bases and 6 bases, with 13 bases remaining between them. Here the CDR3 DNA reads TGCAGTGCTAAACCGGACAGATTCAATGAGCAGTTCTTC. This translates into CSAKPDRFNEQFF.

CDR3 in DNA: TGTGCCAGCAGTCCCCCGGGACAGGGTTATAATTCACCCCTCCACTTT. Residues: CASSPPGQGYNSPLHF. This chain connects TRBV28 to TRBJ1-6, with TRBD1 matching 9 bases. Trimming cost V 5 bases and J 4 bases; bases outside gene matches: 6. Germline CDR1 is MDHEN and CDR2 is SYDVKM. The CDR3 extends over 16 amino acids.

To note about this clonotype: Compared with germline, one end of the junction differs, possibly owing to a read error. The chain joins TRBV11-2 to TRBJ2-5, with D tentatively TRBD1 (6 bases). The CDR3 runs to 13 residues. Per germline, CDR1 SGHAT and CDR2 FQNNGV. CDR3 loop: CASSTEQGETQCF. DNA of the CDR3: TGTGCCAGCAGCACGGAACAGGGTGAGACCCAGTGCTTC.

This clonotype was recorded a few times. The chain has TRBV12-3 or TRBV12-4 and TRBJ1-2; D unresolved. The CDR3 contains 12 residues. Between the trimmed V and J ends, which lost 5 bases and 2 bases, there was a span of 6 bases. The CDR3 DNA is TGTGCCAGCAGTGGACCCAACTATGGCTACACCTTC. This encodes CASSGPNYGYTF.

In this sample, this clonotype turned up a few times. V gene TRBV4-2 combines with J gene TRBJ2-5, with unresolved D. Trimming stripped 0 bases from V and 5 bases from J, with 16 bases between. Germline CDR1 LGHNA, CDR2 YNFKEQ. The CDR3 is made up of 16 amino acids. CDR3 region: CASSQEGLGPVETQYF. In DNA, the CDR3 is TGTGCCAGCAGCCAAGAAGGTCTGGGTCCGGTTGAGACCCAGTACTTC.

The V and J genes are TRBV30 and TRBJ2-2, with D possibly being TRBD1 (5 bases). From germline, CDR1 is GTSNPN and CDR2 SVGIG (reference sequence). V lost 5 bases and J lost 2, with 9 bases in between. CDR3 length: 13 amino acids. The CDR3, as DNA: TGTGCCTGGGAGCAGGGAAACACCGGGGAGCTGTTTTTT. It is translated as CAWEQGNTGELFF.

There are a few counts of this clonotype. The chain couples TRBV29-1 to TRBJ2-5, with a possible D match to TRBD2 (6 bases). This CDR3 is 13 amino acids long. The ends were cut back, 6 bases at V and 7 bases at J, with 18 bases in the middle. Germline values: CDR1 SQVTM, CDR2 ANQGSEA. The CDR3 DNA is TGCAGCGTCTTCAGGGACTTTAGGGGGACCCAGTACTTC. Protein sequence: CSVFRDFRGTQYF.